This TCR beta chain was documented in a study of cytomegalovirus exposure and HLA in healthy donors (dated by TCRdb to about 2017). With respect to the entire study: A later analysis indicated that the roughly 130 validation repertoires were generated on the platform also employed for the 720 or so repertoires of the first cohort. In addition to the first cohort of 650 to 750 subjects, a separate validation cohort of 120 different subjects was used. The study was designed to test whether signatures of past pathogen exposure could be identified by cataloging public T cell receptors. To predict cytomegalovirus infection status, the study brought together high-throughput TCR immunosequencing, statistical association of individual TCRs with disease status, and machine learning.

Donors formed part of the validation cohort, which comprised 95 to 150 subjects and was distinct from the first cohort of under 750 subjects. After removal of 2 bases from V and 1 base from J, the junction retains 2 bases not matched to a gene. CDR1 and CDR2, looked up from the germline V gene, are MNHNS and SASEGT. There are 15 amino acids in the CDR3, from cysteine to phenylalanine inclusive. Only the CDR3 region is kept as DNA, spanning 45 bases read in frame from base 1. Paper-wide results and their limitations: A later analysis had no HLA typing for the validation cohort, so co-occurrence there was scored across all 110 or so repertoires. The authors suggested that the approach could potentially be generalized to other disease states and immunological phenotypes. In both the original and validation cohorts, the classifier was reported to diagnose cytomegalovirus status with high specificity and sensitivity. The study listed 150 to 200 TCR beta chains as associated with cytomegalovirus. Subsequent analysis determined that TCRs grouped into clusters in the first cohort also showed a tendency toward co-occurrence across the roughly 120 validation repertoires, and 85% to 95% of cluster scores exceeded 0. Most TCR sequences were observed very rarely across donors, whereas some public TCRs were present in many individuals. A few of the identified cytomegalovirus-associated TCR beta chains were confirmed in vitro to be specific for cytomegalovirus antigens.

Regarding this clone: There is no known antigen for this receptor. It has no much larger one-base neighbor in the sample; base qualities were not kept.

Library construction relied on the immunoSEQ multiplex PCR assay. In the source study's methods: A statistical classification framework was developed to diagnose cytomegalovirus status using the catalog of TCR beta chain sequences. Not all clones reach the TCRdb copy of this immuneACCESS table, which keeps in-frame sequences only. Checked studies attribute under half of the gap to unresolved V genes and leave the rest unexplained. The D gene and trimming were derived from the DNA, and the V and J assignments and clone size from that table. In all, the sample holds about 54,000 clones, and over 85% of those were seen once. 7.5% to 9.5% of the sample goes to the ten largest clones.

The TCR originated in a woman aged 18-29 years in good health and CMV-seropositive. Sequencing input: PBMCs. Here the chain combines TRBV6-1 and TRBJ1-5; 7 bases in between match TRBD1. In nucleotides, the sequence is TGTGCCAGCAGTGAACAGACAGGGAGCAATCAGCCCCAGCATTTT. Translated, it reads CASSEQTGSNQPQHF.